This T cell receptor (beta chain) was sequenced during a study of early T cells in non-severe SARS-CoV-2 infection. One entry per CDR3 protein, called by TCRdb with MiXCR from the 5' RACE reads. Here the sample spans fewer than 100,000 distinct CDR3 sequences, around 17% being singletons. The count of this clonotype is one. This sequence originates from an adult who was a healthcare worker with PCR-confirmed SARS-CoV-2 infection or an uninfected control (not recorded which). Sequencing was carried out using whole blood.

In DNA form, the CDR3 reads TGTGCCACTCTAGGTACTCCTGCCTACGAGCAGTACTTC. Translation: CATLGTPAYEQYF. V is TRBV12-3 or TRBV12-4 and J is TRBJ2-7; the D is unclear. The CDR3 contains 13 residues. The V and J ends lost 10 bases and 2 bases respectively, with 15 bases between them.